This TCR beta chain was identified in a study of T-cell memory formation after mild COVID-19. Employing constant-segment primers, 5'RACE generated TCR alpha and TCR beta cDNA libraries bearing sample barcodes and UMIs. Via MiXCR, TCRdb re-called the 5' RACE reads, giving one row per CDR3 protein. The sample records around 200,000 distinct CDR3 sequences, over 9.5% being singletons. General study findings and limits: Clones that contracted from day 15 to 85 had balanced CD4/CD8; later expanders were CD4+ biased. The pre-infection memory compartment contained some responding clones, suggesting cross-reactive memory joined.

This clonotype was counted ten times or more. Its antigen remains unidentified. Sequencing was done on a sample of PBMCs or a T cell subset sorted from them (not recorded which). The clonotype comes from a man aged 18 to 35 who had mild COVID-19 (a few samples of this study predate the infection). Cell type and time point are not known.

CDR3 region: CASSLVADSYNEQFF. CDR3 coding DNA: TGCGCCAGCAGCTTGGTGGCAGACTCCTACAATGAGCAGTTCTTC. This chain connects TRBV5-1 to TRBJ2-1; D is undetermined. With 0 bases removed from V and 0 bases from J, the gap between germline ends came to 7 bases. The CDR3 sequence is 15 residues long. CDR1 SGHRS and CDR2 YFSETQ come from the germline V gene.